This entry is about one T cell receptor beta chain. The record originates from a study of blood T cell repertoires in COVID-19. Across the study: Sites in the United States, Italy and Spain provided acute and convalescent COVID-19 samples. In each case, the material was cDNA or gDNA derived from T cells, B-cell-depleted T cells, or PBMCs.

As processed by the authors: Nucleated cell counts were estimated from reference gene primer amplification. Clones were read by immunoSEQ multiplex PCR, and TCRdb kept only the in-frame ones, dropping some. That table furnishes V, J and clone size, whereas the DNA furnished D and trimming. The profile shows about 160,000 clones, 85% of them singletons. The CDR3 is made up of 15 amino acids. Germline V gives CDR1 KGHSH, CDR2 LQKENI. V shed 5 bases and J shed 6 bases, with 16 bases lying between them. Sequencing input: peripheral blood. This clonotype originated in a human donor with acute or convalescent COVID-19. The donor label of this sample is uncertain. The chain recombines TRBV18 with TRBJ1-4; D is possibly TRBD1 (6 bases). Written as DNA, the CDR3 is TGTGCCAGCTCAAGTCGGGACACGACATATGAAAAACTGTTTTTT. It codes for CASSSRDTTYEKLFF.